Following are 27 T cell receptor beta chains from one sample sequenced in a study of T cell repertoires in cytomegalovirus infection. The antigens for these receptors are not known. Each CDR3 protein is one row after TCRdb ran MiXCR on the reads. The sample shows about 46,000 distinct CDR3 sequences, roughly 19% of them seen only once. The material was CD8+ T cells from cultured PBMCs, obtained from culture after CMV antigen stimulation. All receptors derive from a human donor in good health (CMV status not recorded). Some clones in this sample may be carry-over from other donors' samples.

The chain joins TRBV6-2 or TRBV6-3 to TRBJ1-3; D is possibly TRBD1 (5 bases). CDR1 is MNHEY and CDR2 is SVGEGT in the germline V gene. Deletions cut 6 bases from V and 7 bases from J, with 16 bases between. CDR3 length: 14 residues. CDR3 residues: CASRRVTGQNTIYF. CDR3 in DNA: TGTGCCAGCAGGAGGGTCACAGGCCAGAACACCATATATTTT.

This clonotype has just one count. The chain combines TRBV9 with TRBJ2-7; 7 nucleotides align to TRBD2. Looked up from germline, CDR1 is SGDLS and CDR2 is YYNGEE. V lost 4 bases to trimming and J lost 3 bases; unmatched junction nucleotides: 4. The CDR3 loop spans 13 amino acids. The CDR3 loop is CASSSGGGYEQYF. CDR3 sequence (DNA): TGTGCCAGCAGCTCTGGCGGGGGCTACGAGCAGTACTTC. The complete variable domain, with remaining parts taken from reference TRBV9 and TRBJ2-7, reads DSGVTQTPKHLITATGQRVTLRCSPRSGDLSVYWYQQSLDQGLQFLIQYYNGEERAKGNILERFSAQQFPDLHSELNLSSLELGDSALYFCASSSGGGYEQYFGPGTRLTVT.

The chain links TRBV19 to TRBJ1-5; a possible D gene is TRBD1 (5 bases). V lost 7 bases and J lost 0, with 13 bases in between. This CDR3 region has 15 residues. Per the germline V gene, CDR1 is LNHDA and CDR2 is SQIVND (reference sequence). The CDR3 is CASNPDRVSNQPQHF. DNA of the CDR3: TGTGCCAGTAACCCTGACAGAGTTAGCAATCAGCCCCAGCATTTT.

This chain joins TRBV6-2 or TRBV6-3 and TRBJ2-1, with 8 positions matching TRBD1. CDR3 length: 14 amino acids. V lost 7 bases, J lost 8 bases, and 10 bases stayed unmatched. Germline V CDR1 and CDR2: MNHEY, SVGEGT. The chain's CDR3 is CASTSGGQVDEQFF. DNA of the CDR3: TGTGCCAGCACCTCAGGGGGCCAGGTGGATGAGCAGTTCTTC.

This clonotype was seen only a few times. The chain carries TRBV27 and TRBJ2-7, with TRBD2 matching 10 bases. J gave up 4 bases and V 5 bases, and 23 bases lay outside the gene matches. CDR3 size: 20 residues. Germline values: CDR1 MNHEY, CDR2 SMNVEV (reference sequence). The CDR3 bases are TGTGCCAGCAGTCCCCTCGGGGGGGCTAGCGGGGGCCCCGGGTCTTACGAGCAGTACTTC. Protein: CASSPLGGASGGPGSYEQYF.

This clonotype was observed a few times. This chain links TRBV6-2 or TRBV6-3 with TRBJ1-1; D is uncertain. Trimming shortened V by 2 bases and J by 6 bases, and 7 bases separated the two germline ends. This CDR3 comprises 12 residues. Per germline, CDR1 MNHEY and CDR2 SVGEGT. The CDR3 sequence is CASSYPTPEAFF. The CDR3 coding sequence is TGTGCCAGCAGTTACCCTACCCCTGAAGCTTTCTTT.

V gene TRBV4-3 combines with J gene TRBJ2-2, with D perhaps TRBD1 (6 bases). CDR1 is LGHNA, CDR2 YSLEER, per germline. Trimming left V 2 bases short and J 3 bases short, with 10 bases between. CDR3 length: 15 amino acids. CDR3 in amino acids: CASSQLGAHTGELFF. As DNA, the CDR3 is TGCGCCAGCAGCCAACTGGGGGCCCACACCGGGGAGCTGTTTTTT.

In its sample, this clonotype was seen many times. The rearrangement links TRBV19 to TRBJ1-2; D is perhaps TRBD1 (5 bases). The CDR3 covers 15 residues. V was clipped by 7 bases and J by 3 bases, with 18 bases between them. CDR1 is LNHDA, CDR2 SQIVND, per germline (reference sequence). CDR3 DNA: TGTGCCAGTAATTTTTTCGGGGGTCTCGACTATGGCTACACCTTC. Protein product: CASNFFGGLDYGYTF.

The J gene is TRBJ1-4, the V gene TRBV6-2 or TRBV6-3; 7 nucleotides line up with TRBD1. The V gene end was trimmed by 5 bases and the J gene end by 0 bases; junction bases not matched to a gene: 6. This CDR3 region has 16 residues. Germline assignment: CDR1 MNHEY and CDR2 SVGEGT. DNA of the CDR3: TGTGCCAGCAGTACGGAGGGGGCGACAACTAATGAAAAACTGTTTTTT. It encodes CASSTEGATTNEKLFF.

The V and J genes are TRBV6-5 and TRBJ1-1; D possibly corresponds to TRBD1 (5 bases). The CDR3 loop spans 14 amino acids. Germline V gene data show CDR1 as MNHEY and CDR2 as SVGAGI. V was pared by 5 bases and J by 1 base, with 11 bases between. The CDR3, as DNA: TGTGCCAGCAGTCGGCTGGGGGGGAACACTGAAGCTTTCTTT. Residues: CASSRLGGNTEAFF.

This clonotype was observed at least ten times. The chain carries TRBV29-1 and TRBJ1-2; D is undetermined. The CDR3 sequence is 13 residues long. Trimming cost V 3 bases and J 6 bases, with 14 bases left between them. CDR1 and CDR2 (germline): SQVTM, ANQGSEA. The chain's CDR3 is CSVEARVVDGYTF. The CDR3 DNA reads as TGCAGCGTTGAGGCCCGGGTAGTCGATGGCTACACCTTC.

This clonotype was recorded many times. The chain links TRBV7-9 to TRBJ1-2; possible D gene TRBD1, 5 bases. With 4 bases removed from V and 3 bases from J, the gap between germline ends came to 12 bases. The CDR3 has 14 residues. Germline CDR1 SEHNR, CDR2 FQNEAQ (reference sequence). The CDR3 spells CASSSPQGDYGYTF. DNA for the CDR3: TGTGCCAGCAGCTCCCCCCAGGGTGACTATGGCTACACCTTC.

Many counts were recorded for this clonotype. The rearrangement uses TRBV7-9 and TRBJ2-7, with D hard to call. Germline V CDR1 and CDR2: SEHNR, FQNEAQ (reference sequence). CDR3 length equals 16 residues. V dropped 3 bases and J dropped 3 bases, with 18 bases sitting between them. CDR3 in DNA: TGTGCCAGCAGCTTGTTTCTTTCGAATCGCTTCTACGAGCAGTACTTC. Protein: CASSLFLSNRFYEQYF.

This clonotype was seen more than once but under ten times. This chain joins TRBV9 and TRBJ2-1; the match to TRBD2 covers 9 bases. Trimming at V came to 4 bases and at J to 0 bases, leaving 5 bases not matched to a gene. The CDR3 is 16 amino acids. In germline, CDR1 is SGDLS, CDR2 YYNGEE. CDR3 bases: TGTGCCAGCAGCCTCCTAGCGGGGAACTCCTACAATGAGCAGTTCTTC. Residues: CASSLLAGNSYNEQFF.

As for this clonotype: Compared with germline, one end of the junction differs, possibly owing to a read error. The gene calls are TRBV4-1 and TRBJ1-6; tentative D call: TRBD1 (5 bases). CDR1 and CDR2 from the germline V gene are MGHRA and YSYEKL. The CDR3 is 13 residues long. CDR3 DNA: TGTGCCAGCAGCCAGGGAGCTAATTTACCCCTCCACTTT. It codes for CASSQGANLPLHF.

This clonotype has a count of ten or more. The gene calls are TRBV11-2 and TRBJ1-6; unclear D gene. Trimming stripped 1 base from V and 7 bases from J, with 11 bases between. The length of the CDR3 is 15 residues. CDR1 and CDR2 (germline): SGHAT, FQNNGV. The DNA of the CDR3 is TGTGCCAGCAGCTTAGCTGGGGATTGGAATTCACCCCTCCACTTT. Translation: CASSLAGDWNSPLHF.

The chain joins TRBV14 to TRBJ1-3, with 7 bases matching TRBD1. The germline CDR1 and CDR2 sequences are SGHDN and FVKESK. With 4 bases clipped from V and 2 bases from J, the junction kept 8 bases outside the gene matches. This CDR3 region has 16 residues. In DNA, the CDR3 is TGTGCCAGCAGCCGCCTTCAGACAGGGACTGGAAACACCATATATTTT. Translating it yields CASSRLQTGTGNTIYF.

The J gene is TRBJ1-1, the V gene TRBV7-2; TRBD1 matches 8 bases. This CDR3 comprises 16 residues. Looked up from germline, CDR1 is SGHTA and CDR2 is FQGNSA. V lost 0 bases, J lost 5 bases, and 8 bases stayed unmatched. CDR3: CASSLAHQGAWTEAFF. Written as DNA, the CDR3 is TGTGCCAGCAGCTTAGCGCATCAGGGGGCGTGGACTGAAGCTTTCTTT.

This clonotype was seen a few times. The rearrangement links TRBV7-9 to TRBJ2-7; no firm D call. This CDR3 spans 14 amino acids. V was cut by 1 base and J by 7 bases, with 14 bases left in between. From germline, CDR1 is SEHNR and CDR2 FQNEAQ (reference sequence). CDR3 DNA sequence: TGTGCCAGCAGCTTAGTGGGCACACCTAAAGAGCAGTACTTC. Protein sequence: CASSLVGTPKEQYF.

This clonotype has only a few counts. J is TRBJ2-1 and V is TRBV27; 7 positions agree with TRBD1. The germline V gene has CDR1 MNHEY and CDR2 SMNVEV (reference sequence). Trimming took 2 bases from V and 15 from J; bases not matched to a gene: 10. The CDR3 has 13 amino acids. The chain's CDR3 is CASSLGWGQRLFF. The CDR3 nucleotides read TGTGCCAGCAGTTTAGGGTGGGGACAGCGGCTGTTCTTC.

This clonotype has ten or more counts. The chain recombines TRBV7-9 with TRBJ2-5; 9 bases align to TRBD1. Per germline, CDR1 SEHNR and CDR2 FQNEAQ (reference sequence). The ends lost 4 bases at V and 1 base at J; junction bases unmatched: 7. The CDR3 has 16 residues. CDR3 residues: CASSSQTGGIQETQYF. DNA for the CDR3: TGTGCCAGCAGCTCCCAGACAGGGGGAATCCAAGAGACCCAGTACTTC. Full variable domain (missing parts from reference TRBV7-9 and TRBJ2-5): DTGVSQNPRHKITKRGQNVTFRCDPISEHNRLYWYRQTLGQGPEFLTYFQNEAQLEKSRLLSDRFSAERPKGSFSTLEIQRTEQGDSAMYLCASSSQTGGIQETQYFGPGTRLLVL.

This sequence joins TRBV11-2 and TRBJ2-1, with D possibly being TRBD2 (7 bases). From germline, CDR1 is SGHAT and CDR2 FQNNGV. The CDR3 runs to 16 residues. The V gene lost 3 bases and the J gene lost 8 bases, with 20 bases spanning the gap. The CDR3 loop reads CASSFPLEGGGDEQFF. The DNA for the CDR3 is TGTGCCAGCAGCTTCCCCCTGGAGGGAGGGGGGGATGAGCAGTTCTTC.

Only a few counts were recorded for this clonotype. V gene TRBV7-6 combines with J gene TRBJ2-3; 8 bases match TRBD2. CDR1 is SGHVS, CDR2 FNYEAQ, per germline. CDR3 length: 15 residues. V lost 3 bases to trimming and J lost 3 bases; unmatched junction nucleotides: 5. CDR3 sequence: CASSFGGGPTDTQYF. In DNA form, the CDR3 reads TGTGCCAGCAGCTTCGGGGGGGGGCCGACAGATACGCAGTATTTT.

V gene TRBV20-1 combines with J gene TRBJ2-1; 13 positions match TRBD2. V shed 3 bases, J shed 4 bases, and the junction held 6 bases outside the gene matches. Germline V CDR1 and CDR2: DFQATT, SNEGSKA (reference sequence). The CDR3 has 16 amino acids. CDR3 region: CSASTSGRGFYNEQFF. CDR3 DNA sequence: TGCAGTGCTAGTACTAGCGGGAGGGGATTTTACAATGAGCAGTTCTTC.

This clonotype was observed at least ten times. The chain joins TRBV6-1 to TRBJ1-2; D gene ambiguous. In germline, CDR1 is MNHNS, CDR2 SASEGT. V was trimmed by 1 base and J by 6 bases, leaving 12 bases between them. The CDR3 length is 14 residues. In DNA, the CDR3 is TGTGCCAGCAGTGAAGTCCCGGGCCGGGATGGCTACACCTTC. It specifies CASSEVPGRDGYTF.

This chain uses TRBV7-8 with TRBJ1-5; no definite D call. Germline loops: CDR1 SGHVS, CDR2 FQNEAQ. Between the trimmed V and J ends, which lost 4 bases and 11 bases, there was a span of 27 bases. This CDR3 comprises 17 residues. The CDR3 sequence is CASSSSEGSPLFGTQHF. The CDR3, as DNA: TGTGCCAGCAGCTCCTCAGAGGGCAGCCCACTGTTTGGGACCCAGCATTTT.

The CDR3 DNA sequence: TGTGCCAGCAAGCCGAGGGGCGATGAGCAGTTCTTC. Translation: CASKPRGDEQFF. The chain carries TRBV2 and TRBJ2-1, with D perhaps given as TRBD1 or TRBD2 (5 bases each). The V end lost 7 bases, the J end lost 8 bases, and 12 bases lay between the germline ends. This CDR3 region has 12 residues. CDR1 and CDR2 (germline): SNHLY, FYNNEI.